These 26 T cell receptor beta chains originate from one sample sequenced in a study of blood T cell repertoires in COVID-19. Libraries were prepared by immunoSEQ multiplex PCR; TCRdb keeps only in-frame clonotypes and omits some of them. The sample has some 140,000 clones, 75% to 90% seen once. Sequenced sample: peripheral blood. The receptors were sampled from a man in his fifties with active or convalescent COVID-19.

This clone was seen just once. The rearrangement uses TRBV2 and TRBJ2-2; no reliable D call. CDR1 and CDR2 (germline): SNHLY, FYNNEI. Trimming took 6 bases from V and 5 from J, leaving 4 bases between them. The CDR3 extends over 11 amino acids. In nucleotides, the CDR3 is TGTGCCAGCAGAGAGACCGGGGAGCTGTTTTTT. It is translated as CASRETGELFF.

Details on this clone: A junction boundary mismatches the germline segment, possibly from a read error. The chain recombines TRBV2 with TRBJ2-7; D possibly corresponds to TRBD2 (6 bases). Germline V lookup: CDR1 SNHLY, CDR2 FYNNEI. The CDR3 is made up of 10 amino acids. The CDR3: CASSSGTRSF. In DNA, the CDR3 is TGTGCCAGCAGTTCCGGGACTCGGTCCTTC.

The chain links TRBV11-2 to TRBJ2-2; D not resolved. Germline CDR1 is SGHAT and CDR2 is FQNNGV. The CDR3 totals 15 residues. V was pared by 3 bases and J by 0 bases, with 8 bases between. The CDR3 here is CASSFPGSNTGELFF. The CDR3 region has the DNA TGTGCCAGCAGCTTTCCAGGATCGAACACCGGGGAGCTGTTTTTT.

The chain has TRBV6-6 and TRBJ1-1; D remains ambiguous. Germline-derived CDR1 and CDR2 are MNHNY and SVGAGI (reference sequence). CDR3 length equals 11 residues. V lost 4 bases, J lost 5 bases, and 5 bases lay in between. CDR3 sequence reads: CASSWRTEAFF. As DNA, the CDR3 is TGTGCCAGCAGTTGGCGGACTGAAGCTTTCTTT.

The chain couples TRBV24-1 to TRBJ2-2, with 8 bases that match TRBD1. Germline V lookup: CDR1 KGHDR, CDR2 SFDVKD. Trimming cost V 1 base and J 3 bases; bases outside gene matches: 3. The CDR3 covers 16 residues. As DNA, the CDR3 is TGTGCCACCAGTGATTTCCGACAGGGGTACACCGGGGAGCTGTTTTTT. Translated, it gives CATSDFRQGYTGELFF.

This clone showed up just once. The chain links TRBV11-2 to TRBJ1-3; D may be TRBD1 (6 bases). V lost 5 bases and J 1 base, leaving 9 bases between the germline ends. This CDR3 comprises 14 residues. Germline CDR1 is SGHAT and CDR2 is FQNNGV. The CDR3 sequence is CASSQDRSGNTIYF. In nucleotides, the CDR3 is TGTGCCAGCAGCCAAGACAGGTCTGGAAACACCATATATTTT.

Remarks on this clone: Within the sample, other DNA sequences also encode this same CDR3. The V gene is TRBV19, the J gene TRBJ1-5, with D perhaps matching TRBD1 (6 bases). CDR1 and CDR2 (germline): LNHDA, SQIVND (reference sequence). V gave up 3 bases and J gave up 4 bases, with 7 bases separating them. The CDR3 spans 13 residues. CDR3 sequence reads: CASSITGNQPQHF. The CDR3 DNA sequence: TGTGCCAGTAGTATCACAGGGAATCAGCCCCAGCATTTT.

V gene TRBV6-2 or TRBV6-3 combines with J gene TRBJ2-5; tentative D call: TRBD2 (7 bases). This CDR3 is 14 amino acids long. CDR1 and CDR2 (germline): MNHEY, SVGEGT. V was trimmed by 4 bases and J by 5 bases, leaving 14 bases between them. The CDR3 DNA follows: TGTGCCAGCAGTTTCTGGGGGGGCAGGGAGACCCAGTACTTC. This sequence encodes CASSFWGGRETQYF.

The chain couples TRBV5-4 to TRBJ1-6, with 9 nucleotides matching TRBD1. The germline V gene encodes CDR1 SGHNT and CDR2 YYREEE (reference sequence). This CDR3 has 17 amino acids. V shed 2 bases, J shed 3 bases, and the junction held 6 bases outside the gene matches. The DNA for the CDR3 is TGTGCCAGCAGCTTCCCGGGACAGGGCGGCTATAATTCACCCCTCCACTTT. Protein: CASSFPGQGGYNSPLHF.

The gene calls are TRBV12-5 and TRBJ2-7; 7 bases line up with TRBD1. Unmatched junction bases numbered 2, after V lost 0 bases and J lost 0 bases. This CDR3 is 15 amino acids long. From germline, CDR1 is LGHNT and CDR2 FRNRAP. For the CDR3, the DNA is TGTGCTAGTGGTTTGGTACAGGGGATCTCCTACGAGCAGTACTTC. Residues: CASGLVQGISYEQYF.

This clone was observed once. This sequence joins TRBV5-5 and TRBJ2-7, with 7 bases matching TRBD1. The CDR3 runs 15 residues. The V and J ends lost 5 bases and 2 bases, in that order; junction bases with no gene match: 10. Looked up from germline, CDR1 is SGHKS and CDR2 is YYEKEE (reference sequence). The CDR3 here is CASSPQQGLPYEQYF. The CDR3 region has the DNA TGTGCCAGCAGTCCTCAACAGGGGTTACCCTACGAGCAGTACTTC.

The CDR3 DNA reads as TGTGCCAGCAGATCCACAGGGCGGACTGAAGCTTTCTTT. Encoded protein: CASRSTGRTEAFF. The rearrangement joins TRBV5-6 to TRBJ1-1, with D perhaps TRBD1 (6 bases). CDR1 is SGHDT, CDR2 YYEEEE, per germline. The V gene lost 5 bases and the J gene lost 5 bases, with 13 bases spanning the gap. The CDR3 loop spans 13 amino acids.

J is TRBJ1-3 and V is TRBV2; 7 positions match TRBD1. Germline CDR1 and CDR2: SNHLY and FYNNEI. The CDR3 is 18 amino acids. The V segment lost 0 bases and the J segment 4 bases; nucleotides outside the gene matches: 12. DNA of the CDR3: TGTGCCAGCAGTGAAGCGCCAGGGGGGACATTTGCGGGAAACACCATATATTTT. Translating gives CASSEAPGGTFAGNTIYF. The variable domain in full, with the rest retrieved from reference TRBV2 and TRBJ1-3, is EPEVTQTPSHQVTQMGQEVILRCVPISNHLYFYWYRQILGQKVEFLVSFYNNEISEKSEIFDDQFSVERPDGSNFTLKIRSTKLEDSAMYFCASSEAPGGTFAGNTIYFGEGSWLTVV.

The chain uses TRBV21-1 and TRBJ2-7; the D segment call TRBD1 is taken from the table without a DNA check. TRBV21-1 is classified as a pseudogene. This CDR3 has 14 residues. CDR3 DNA: TGTGCCAGCAAGGGACAGGAGAATACCTACGAGCAGTACTTC. It specifies CASKGQENTYEQYF.

This clone turned up a few times. The chain is built from TRBV18 and TRBJ2-7; D ambiguous. The CDR3 has 14 amino acids. CDR1 is KGHSH, CDR2 LQKENI, per germline. V lost 0 bases, J lost 4 bases, and 10 bases lay in between. This CDR3 is CASSPPDGRYEQYF. CDR3 nucleotide sequence: TGTGCCAGCTCACCACCGGATGGGCGATACGAGCAGTACTTC.

The chain has TRBV6-1 and TRBJ1-3; 7 nucleotides match TRBD1. Germline V CDR1 and CDR2: MNHNS, SASEGT. V shed 1 base, J shed 0 bases, and the junction held 6 bases outside the gene matches. The CDR3 consists of 17 residues. The CDR3 protein is CASSEESRGNSGNTIYF. Here the CDR3 DNA reads TGTGCCAGCAGTGAAGAGTCCAGGGGGAACTCTGGAAACACCATATATTTT.

The genes are TRBV7-2 and TRBJ1-2; D uncertain. The CDR3 contains 15 residues. Germline V lookup: CDR1 SGHTA, CDR2 FQGNSA. Trimming removed 4 bases at V and 4 bases at J, with 16 bases between. Here the CDR3 DNA reads TGTGCCAGCAGCTCCCAAGGGCGGGGTTCCTATGGCTACACCTTC. Residues: CASSSQGRGSYGYTF.

V and J are TRBV5-4 and TRBJ2-1; 13 positions agree with TRBD2. The ends lost 0 bases at V and 7 bases at J; junction bases unmatched: 4. This CDR3 spans 16 amino acids. CDR1 is SGHNT and CDR2 is YYREEE in the germline V gene (reference sequence). The DNA for the CDR3 is TGTGCCAGCAGCTTGGTAGGACTAGCGGGAGCAAATGAGCAGTTCTTC. Amino acids: CASSLVGLAGANEQFF.

As DNA, the CDR3 is TGTGCCAGCAGACAGAAGGACAGGGACTTCCTGCGGCGGAATAGCAATCAGCCCCAGCATTTT. Protein: CASRQKDRDFLRRNSNQPQHF. The V call is TRBV28, the J call TRBJ1-5, with TRBD1 matching 8 bases. The CDR3 runs to 21 residues. Germline V gene data show CDR1 as MDHEN and CDR2 as SYDVKM. V shed 6 bases and J 0 bases; nucleotides not matched to a gene: 22.

CDR3 nucleotides: TGTGCCAGCAGCCAAGCGAGAGGGGGCTCTGGCTACACCTTC. As protein: CASSQARGGSGYTF. V is TRBV3-1 (or the pseudogene TRBV3-2) and J is TRBJ1-2, with 7 bases that match TRBD1. The V gene end was trimmed by 1 base and the J gene end by 7 bases; junction bases not matched to a gene: 6. Germline assignment: CDR1 LGHDT and CDR2 YNNKEL (reference sequence). CDR3 length: 14 residues.

The chain employs TRBV28 and TRBJ1-1; no clear D gene. Per the germline V gene, CDR1 is MDHEN and CDR2 is SYDVKM. The CDR3 sequence is 14 residues long. V was pared by 2 bases and J by 0 bases, with 7 bases between. Written as DNA, the CDR3 is TGTGCCAGCAGTTTAGAACAGATGAACACTGAAGCTTTCTTT. It is translated as CASSLEQMNTEAFF. Full variable domain (missing parts from reference TRBV28 and TRBJ1-1): DVKVTQSSRYLVKRTGEKVFLECVQDMDHENMFWYRQDPGLGLRLIYFSYDVKMKEKGDIPEGYSVSREKKERFSLILESASTNQTSMYLCASSLEQMNTEAFFGQGTRLTVV.

The J gene is TRBJ2-6, the V gene TRBV11-3; 7 bases are shared with TRBD1. Germline CDR1 SGHNT, CDR2 YENEEA. V lost 0 bases to trimming and J lost 4 bases; unmatched junction nucleotides: 3. The CDR3 loop spans 16 amino acids. CDR3 residues: CASSLETGFGANVLTF. The CDR3 coding sequence is TGTGCCAGCAGCTTAGAGACAGGGTTCGGGGCCAACGTCCTGACTTTC.

The chain employs TRBV6-5 and TRBJ1-1; 7 nucleotides line up with TRBD1. The CDR3 contains 14 residues. V shed 6 bases, J shed 7 bases, and the junction held 11 bases outside the gene matches. Germline loops: CDR1 MNHEY, CDR2 SVGAGI. The CDR3 sequence: CASSRGTAVNEAFF. DNA for the CDR3: TGTGCCAGCAGCCGTGGGACAGCGGTAAATGAAGCTTTCTTT.

The chain employs TRBV18 and TRBJ2-1; 7 nucleotides agree with TRBD2. The CDR3 spans 16 residues. V shed 3 bases, J shed 3 bases, and the junction held 8 bases outside the gene matches. CDR1 and CDR2 (germline): KGHSH, LQKENI. Written as DNA, the CDR3 is TGTGCCAGCTCACCCGGGGGGAGGGAGGGCTACAATGAGCAGTTCTTC. Residues: CASSPGGREGYNEQFF.

This rearrangement joins TRBV7-6 to TRBJ2-7, with 8 bases that match TRBD1. Unmatched junction bases numbered 7, after V lost 4 bases and J lost 5 bases. Germline lookup yields CDR1 SGHVS and CDR2 FNYEAQ. The CDR3 runs to 14 residues. The CDR3 DNA reads as TGTGCCAGCAGCTCCCAGGGGGCTGTAAACGAGCAGTACTTC. This sequence encodes CASSSQGAVNEQYF. Supplemented by reference TRBV7-6 and TRBJ2-7, the full variable domain reads GAGVSQSPRYKVTKRGQDVALRCDPISGHVSLYWYRQALGQGPEFLTYFNYEAQQDKSGLPNDRFSAERPEGSISTLTIQRTEQRDSAMYRCASSSQGAVNEQYFGPGTRLTVT.

This chain joins TRBV29-1 and TRBJ1-1; D is possibly TRBD1 (5 bases). Trimming cost V 0 bases and J 4 bases, with 24 bases left between them. Germline CDR1 is SQVTM and CDR2 is ANQGSEA. The CDR3 is 18 amino acids. CDR3 residues: CSVEEGGGNYRLFTEAFF. As DNA, the CDR3 is TGCAGCGTTGAAGAGGGGGGAGGGAATTATAGGCTTTTCACTGAAGCTTTCTTT. Combining the CDR3 with reference TRBV29-1 and TRBJ1-1 gives the whole variable domain SAVISQKPSRDICQRGTSLTIQCQVDSQVTMMFWYRQQPGQSLTLIATANQGSEATYESGFVIDKFPISRPNLTFSTLTVSNMSPEDSSIYLCSVEEGGGNYRLFTEAFFGQGTRLTVV.